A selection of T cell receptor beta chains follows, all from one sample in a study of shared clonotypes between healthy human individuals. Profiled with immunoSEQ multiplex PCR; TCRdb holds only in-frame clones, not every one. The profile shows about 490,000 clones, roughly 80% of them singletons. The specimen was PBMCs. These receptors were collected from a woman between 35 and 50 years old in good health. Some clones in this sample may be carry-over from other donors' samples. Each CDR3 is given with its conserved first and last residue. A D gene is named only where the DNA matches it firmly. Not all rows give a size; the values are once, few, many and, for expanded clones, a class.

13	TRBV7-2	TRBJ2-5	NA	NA	TGTGCCAGCAGCTTAGCGCGAACGGAGACCCAGTACTTC	CASSLARTETQYF
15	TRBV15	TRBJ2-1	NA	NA	TGTGCCACCAGCAGAGATAAGGGGTCCTACAATGAGCAGTTCTTC	CATSRDKGSYNEQFF
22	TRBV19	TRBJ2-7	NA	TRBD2	TGTGCCAGTAGTTTCCGACACCAGGGATCCCGGACTAGCGGGAGACAGGTGTACGAGCAGTACTTC	CASSFRHQGSRTSGRQVYEQYF
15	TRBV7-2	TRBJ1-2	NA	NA	TGTGCCAGCAGCTTTGTTAGACAGACCGTCTATGGCTACACCTTC	CASSFVRQTVYGYTF
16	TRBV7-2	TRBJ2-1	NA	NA	TGTGCCAGCAGCCGTAGTCCGGGGAGCTCCTACAATGAGCAGTTCTTC	CASSRSPGSSYNEQFF
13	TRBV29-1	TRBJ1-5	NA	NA	TGCAGCGTTGGGTCAGGGACGGATCAGCCCCAGCATTTT	CSVGSGTDQPQHF
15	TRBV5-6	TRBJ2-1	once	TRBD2	TGTGCCAGCAGGGAGGGACTAGCGGGAGTCAATGAGCAGTTCTTC	CASREGLAGVNEQFF
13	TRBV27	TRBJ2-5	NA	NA	TGTGCCAGCAGTACCCCCCTCGCCGGGACCCAGTACTTC	CASSTPLAGTQYF
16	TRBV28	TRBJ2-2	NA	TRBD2	TGTGTCAGCAGTCCATCGGTACTAGCGGGGACCGGGGAGCTGTTTTTT	CVSSPSVLAGTGELFF
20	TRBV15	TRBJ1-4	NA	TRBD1	TGTGCCACCAGCAGAGATCCCTCCGGGCAGGGGGTGACAACTAATGAAAAACTGTTTTTT	CATSRDPSGQGVTTNEKLFF
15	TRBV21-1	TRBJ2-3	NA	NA	TGTGCCAGCAGCAAAGTCGCCATAAGCACAGATACGCAGTATTTT	CASSKVAISTDTQYF
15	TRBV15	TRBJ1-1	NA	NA	TGTGCCACCAGCAGGGCAGGAGATTTGAACACTGAAGCTTTCTTT	CATSRAGDLNTEAFF
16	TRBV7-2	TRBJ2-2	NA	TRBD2	TGTGCCAGCAGCTTAGCCTTTGCGGGAGGGACCGGGGAGCTGTTTTTT	CASSLAFAGGTGELFF
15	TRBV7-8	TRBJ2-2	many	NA	TGTGCCAGCAGCTCCCTCAAGAGCTTCACCGGGGAGCTGTTTTTT	CASSSLKSFTGELFF
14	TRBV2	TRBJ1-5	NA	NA	TGTGCCAGCGGAGAAACAGGGATGGATCAGCCCCAGCATTTT	CASGETGMDQPQHF
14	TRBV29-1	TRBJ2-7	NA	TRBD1	TGCAGCGTTGAATGGACAGGGGGTGGGTACGAGCAGTACTTC	CSVEWTGGGYEQYF
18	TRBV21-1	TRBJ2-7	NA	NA	TGTGCCAGCAGCTCCCTGGGACAGAACAGCACTTGGCCCTACGAGCAGTACTTC	CASSSLGQNSTWPYEQYF
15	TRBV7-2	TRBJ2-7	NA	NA	TGTGCCAGCAGCTACTTGGGGGCGCGTATCTACGAGCAGTACTTC	CASSYLGARIYEQYF
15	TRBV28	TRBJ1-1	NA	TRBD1	TGTGCCAGCAGTTTCTCGGACAGGGTGAACACTGAAGCTTTCTTT	CASSFSDRVNTEAFF
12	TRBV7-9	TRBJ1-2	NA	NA	TGTGCCAGCAGCTTAGTCTCACGAGGCTACACCTTC	CASSLVSRGYTF
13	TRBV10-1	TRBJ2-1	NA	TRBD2	TGCGCCAGCAGCTCTAGCGGAACTAATGAGCAGTTCTTC	CASSSSGTNEQFF
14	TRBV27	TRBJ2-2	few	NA	TGTGCCAGCAAAGGACCTTCGAACACCGGGGAGCTGTTTTTT	CASKGPSNTGELFF
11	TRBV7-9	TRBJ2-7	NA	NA	TGTGCCAGCAGCTGGGACCTCGAGCAGTACTTC	CASSWDLEQYF
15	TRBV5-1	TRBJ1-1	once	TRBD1	TGCGCCAGCAGCTTGGGGACAGGGGGGAACACTGAAGCTTTCTTT	CASSLGTGGNTEAFF
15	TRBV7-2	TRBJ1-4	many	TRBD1	TGTGCCAGCAGGTTACGTTCAGGGGGGAATGAAAAACTGTTTTTT	CASRLRSGGNEKLFF
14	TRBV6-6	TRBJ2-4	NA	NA	TGTGCCAGCAGTTACTCCCAGGGTGGAAACATTCAGTACTTC	CASSYSQGGNIQYF
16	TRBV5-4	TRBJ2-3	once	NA	TGTGCCAGCAGCTTGGGGGGAATAACTAGCACAGATACGCAGTATTTT	CASSLGGITSTDTQYF
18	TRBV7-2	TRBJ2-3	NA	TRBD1	TGTGCCAGCAGCTACGGACAGGGGACGGGAGCCAGCACAGATACGCAGTATTTT	CASSYGQGTGASTDTQYF
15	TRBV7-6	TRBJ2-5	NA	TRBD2	TGTGCCAGCAGCTTCTGGACTAGCCACCAAGAGACCCAGTACTTC	CASSFWTSHQETQYF
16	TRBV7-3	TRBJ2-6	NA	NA	TGTGCCAGCAGCTTATACAGGAACTCTGGGGCCAACGTCCTGACTTTC	CASSLYRNSGANVLTF
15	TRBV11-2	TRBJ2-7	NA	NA	TGTGCCAGCAGCCCACTGTGGCGGGGCTCCTACGAGCAGTACTTC	CASSPLWRGSYEQYF
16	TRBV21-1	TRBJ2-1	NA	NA	TGTGCCAGCAGCCCAACCCCGCGGGAGGTTAATCTGGGGCAGTTCTTC	CASSPTPREVNLGQFF
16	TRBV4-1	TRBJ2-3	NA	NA	TGCGCCAGCAGTCAAGAAACGGGAGTTGGGGCAGATACGCAGTATTTT	CASSQETGVGADTQYF
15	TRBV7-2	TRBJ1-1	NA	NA	TGTGCCAGCAGCTTAAGGGGGGACGGGAACACTGAAGCTTTCTTT	CASSLRGDGNTEAFF
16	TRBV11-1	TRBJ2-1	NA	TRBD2	TGTGCCAGCAGCCCCTCGGGGGGTCTACACTACAATGAGCAGTTCTTC	CASSPSGGLHYNEQFF
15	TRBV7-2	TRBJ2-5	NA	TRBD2	TGTGCCAGCAGTCCCCCTAGCGGGAAAGGGGAGACCCAGTACTTC	CASSPPSGKGETQYF
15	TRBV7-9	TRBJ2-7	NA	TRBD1	TGTGCCAGCAGCTTGGCGGACAGGGGGGACTACGAGCAGTACTTC	CASSLADRGDYEQYF
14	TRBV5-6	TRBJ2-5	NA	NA	TGTGCCAGCAGCTTGGTGGCAGCAAAAGAGACCCAGTACTTC	CASSLVAAKETQYF
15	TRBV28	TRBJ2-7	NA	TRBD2	TGTGCCAGCAGTTTCACCCGGGAGGAGGGCTACGAGCAGTACTTC	CASSFTREEGYEQYF
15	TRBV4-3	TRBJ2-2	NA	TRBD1	TGCGCCAGCAGCTTACGACAGGGCTCCACCGGGGAGCTGTTTTTT	CASSLRQGSTGELFF
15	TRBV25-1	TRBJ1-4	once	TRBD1	TGTGCCAGCAGTCTCATTTCGGGACAGGCTGAAAAACTGTTTTTC	CASSLISGQAEKLFF
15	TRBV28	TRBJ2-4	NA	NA	TGTGCCAGCAGTTTACGTGGGGGGGCGCATAACATTCAGTACTTC	CASSLRGGAHNIQYF
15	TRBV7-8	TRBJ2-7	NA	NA	TGTGCCAGCAGCCCACCGGGACGGGGGCCGAGCGAGCAGTACTTC	CASSPPGRGPSEQYF
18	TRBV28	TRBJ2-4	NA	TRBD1	TGTGCCAGCAGGAATGGGACAGCCCTCCCTGGGACCAAAAACATTCAGTACTTC	CASRNGTALPGTKNIQYF
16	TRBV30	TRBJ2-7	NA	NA	TGTGCCTGGAGCGGAAATTGGGGGGTTCCTCCCTACGAGCAGTACTTC	CAWSGNWGVPPYEQYF
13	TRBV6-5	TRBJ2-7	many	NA	TGTGCCAGCAGTTACGGGGGGGCGGGAGAGCAGTACTTC	CASSYGGAGEQYF
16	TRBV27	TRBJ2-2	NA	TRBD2	TGTGCCAGCACTCCAAAGGGACTAGCGGGACTCGGGGAGCTGTTTTTT	CASTPKGLAGLGELFF
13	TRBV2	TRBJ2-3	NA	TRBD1	TGTGCCAGCAGTGGGGGCCATCAGGACAGGAGGTATTTT	CASSGGHQDRRYF
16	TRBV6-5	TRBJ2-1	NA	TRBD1	TGTGCCAGCAGTTATTACGGGACAGGGGGGGACAATGAGCAGTTCTTC	CASSYYGTGGDNEQFF
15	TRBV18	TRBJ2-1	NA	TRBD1	TGTGCCAGCTCGCCTCAGGGGGTCGCCTACAATGAGCAGTTCTTC	CASSPQGVAYNEQFF